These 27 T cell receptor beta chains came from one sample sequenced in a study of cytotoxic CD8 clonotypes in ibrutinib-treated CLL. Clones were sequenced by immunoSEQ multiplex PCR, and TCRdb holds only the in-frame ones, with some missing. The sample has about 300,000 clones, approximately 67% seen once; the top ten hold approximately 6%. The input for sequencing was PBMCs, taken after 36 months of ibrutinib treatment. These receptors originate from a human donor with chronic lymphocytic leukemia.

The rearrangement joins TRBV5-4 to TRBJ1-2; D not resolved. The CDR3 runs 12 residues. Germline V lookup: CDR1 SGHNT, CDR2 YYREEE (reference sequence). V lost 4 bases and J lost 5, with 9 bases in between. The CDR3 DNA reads TGTGCCAGCAGCCCTACTGGGTATGGCTACACCTTC. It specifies CASSPTGYGYTF.

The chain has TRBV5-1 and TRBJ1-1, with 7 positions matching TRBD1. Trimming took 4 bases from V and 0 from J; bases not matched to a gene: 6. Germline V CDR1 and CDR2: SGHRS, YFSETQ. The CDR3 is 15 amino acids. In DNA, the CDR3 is TGCGCCAGCAGCCCTACGACAGGGATGAACACTGAAGCTTTCTTT. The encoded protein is CASSPTTGMNTEAFF.

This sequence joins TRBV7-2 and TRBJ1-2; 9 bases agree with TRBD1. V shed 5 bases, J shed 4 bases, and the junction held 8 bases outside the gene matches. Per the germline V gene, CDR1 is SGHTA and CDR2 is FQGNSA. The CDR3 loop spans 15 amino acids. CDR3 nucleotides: TGTGCCAGCAGCAGGGACAGGGTTGCACTCTATGGCTACACCTTC. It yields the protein CASSRDRVALYGYTF.

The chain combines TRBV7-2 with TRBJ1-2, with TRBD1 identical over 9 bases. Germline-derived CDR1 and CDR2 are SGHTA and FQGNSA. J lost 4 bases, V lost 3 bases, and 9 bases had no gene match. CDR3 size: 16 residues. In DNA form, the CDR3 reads TGTGCCAGCAGCTTGCTTCGGACAGGGGAAGGCTATGGCTACACCTTC. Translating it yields CASSLLRTGEGYGYTF.

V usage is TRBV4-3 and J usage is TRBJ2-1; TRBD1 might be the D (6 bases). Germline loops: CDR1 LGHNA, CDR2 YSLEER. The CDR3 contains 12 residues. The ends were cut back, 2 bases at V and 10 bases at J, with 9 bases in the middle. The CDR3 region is CASSQQGYEQFF. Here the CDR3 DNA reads TGCGCCAGCAGCCAACAGGGGTACGAGCAGTTCTTC.

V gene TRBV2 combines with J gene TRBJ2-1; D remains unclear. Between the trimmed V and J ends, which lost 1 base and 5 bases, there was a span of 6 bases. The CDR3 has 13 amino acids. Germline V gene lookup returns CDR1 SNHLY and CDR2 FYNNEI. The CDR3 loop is CASSEEEDNEQFF. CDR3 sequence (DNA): TGTGCCAGCAGTGAAGAAGAGGACAATGAGCAGTTCTTC.

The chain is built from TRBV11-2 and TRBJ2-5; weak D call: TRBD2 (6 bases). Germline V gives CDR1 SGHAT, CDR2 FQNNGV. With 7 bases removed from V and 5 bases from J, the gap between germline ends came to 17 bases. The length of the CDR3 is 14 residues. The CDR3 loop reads CASTTVGGMETQYF. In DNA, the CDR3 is TGTGCCAGCACCACGGTAGGAGGGATGGAGACCCAGTACTTC. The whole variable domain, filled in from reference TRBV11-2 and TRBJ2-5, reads EAGVAQSPRYKIIEKRQSVAFWCNPISGHATLYWYQQILGQGPKLLIQFQNNGVVDDSQLPKDRFSAERLKGVDSTLKIQPAKLEDSAVYLCASTTVGGMETQYFGPGTRLLVL.

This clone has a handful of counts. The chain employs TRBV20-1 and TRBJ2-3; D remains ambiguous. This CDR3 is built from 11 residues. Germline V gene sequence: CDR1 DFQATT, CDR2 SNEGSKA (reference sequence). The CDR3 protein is CRALSTDTQYF. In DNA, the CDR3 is TGCAGGGCCCTGAGCACAGATACGCAGTATTTT.

CDR3 residues: CASSGQGTEAFF. The CDR3 DNA is TGTGCCAGCAGTGGACAGGGGACTGAAGCTTTCTTT. V usage is TRBV28 and J usage is TRBJ1-1, with 9 bases aligning to TRBD1. Losses at the gene ends were 5 bases for V and 5 bases for J; bases not matched to a gene: 0. This CDR3 contains 12 residues. Germline V lookup: CDR1 MDHEN, CDR2 SYDVKM. Using reference TRBV28 and TRBJ1-1 for the parts outside the CDR3, the full variable domain is DVKVTQSSRYLVKRTGEKVFLECVQDMDHENMFWYRQDPGLGLRLIYFSYDVKMKEKGDIPEGYSVSREKKERFSLILESASTNQTSMYLCASSGQGTEAFFGQGTRLTVV.

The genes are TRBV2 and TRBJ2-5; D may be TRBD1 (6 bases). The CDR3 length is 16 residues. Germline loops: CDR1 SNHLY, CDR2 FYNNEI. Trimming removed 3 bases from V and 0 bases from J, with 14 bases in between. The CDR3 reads CASSDAGAGYQETQYF. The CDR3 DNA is TGTGCCAGCAGTGACGCAGGGGCCGGATACCAAGAGACCCAGTACTTC.

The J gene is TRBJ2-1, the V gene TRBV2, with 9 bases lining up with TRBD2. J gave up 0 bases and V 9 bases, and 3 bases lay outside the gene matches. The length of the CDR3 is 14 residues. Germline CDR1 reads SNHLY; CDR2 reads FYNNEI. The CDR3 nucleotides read TGTGCCAGAAGTAGCGGGAGCTCCTACAATGAGCAGTTCTTC. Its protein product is CARSSGSSYNEQFF. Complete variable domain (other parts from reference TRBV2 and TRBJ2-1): EPEVTQTPSHQVTQMGQEVILRCVPISNHLYFYWYRQILGQKVEFLVSFYNNEISEKSEIFDDQFSVERPDGSNFTLKIRSTKLEDSAMYFCARSSGSSYNEQFFGPGTRLTVL.

The CDR3 is CASSSTLLDFYGYTF. Written as DNA, the CDR3 is TGTGCCAGTAGTTCTACCCTACTCGACTTCTATGGCTACACCTTC. The chain combines TRBV19 with TRBJ1-2, with D unclear. V was trimmed by 5 bases and J by 4 bases, leaving 17 bases between them. Germline assignment: CDR1 LNHDA and CDR2 SQIVND (reference sequence). This CDR3 contains 15 residues.

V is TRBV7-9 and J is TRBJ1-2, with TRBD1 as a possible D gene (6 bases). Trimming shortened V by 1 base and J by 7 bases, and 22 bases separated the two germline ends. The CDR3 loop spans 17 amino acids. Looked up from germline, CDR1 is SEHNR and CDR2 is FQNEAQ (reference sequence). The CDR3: CASSLGQGIEDLSGYTF. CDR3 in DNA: TGTGCCAGCAGCTTAGGCCAGGGGATAGAAGATTTAAGTGGCTACACCTTC.

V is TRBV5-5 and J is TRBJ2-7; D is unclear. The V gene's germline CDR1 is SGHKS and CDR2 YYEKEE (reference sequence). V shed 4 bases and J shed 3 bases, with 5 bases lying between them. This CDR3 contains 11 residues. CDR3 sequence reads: CASSLNYEQYF. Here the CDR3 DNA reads TGTGCCAGCAGCCTCAACTACGAGCAGTACTTC.

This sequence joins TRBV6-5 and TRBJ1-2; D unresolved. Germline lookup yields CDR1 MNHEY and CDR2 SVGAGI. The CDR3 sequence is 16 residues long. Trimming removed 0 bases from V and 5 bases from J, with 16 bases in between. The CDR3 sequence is CASSYSMISSSYGYTF. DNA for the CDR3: TGTGCCAGCAGTTACTCGATGATCAGCTCTTCGTATGGCTACACCTTC.

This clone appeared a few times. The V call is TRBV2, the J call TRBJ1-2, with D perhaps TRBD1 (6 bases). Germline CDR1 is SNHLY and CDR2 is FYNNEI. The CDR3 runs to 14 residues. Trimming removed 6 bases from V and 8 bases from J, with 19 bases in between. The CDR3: CASRVGQSKLGYTF. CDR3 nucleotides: TGTGCCAGCAGGGTTGGACAGTCCAAATTGGGCTACACCTTC.

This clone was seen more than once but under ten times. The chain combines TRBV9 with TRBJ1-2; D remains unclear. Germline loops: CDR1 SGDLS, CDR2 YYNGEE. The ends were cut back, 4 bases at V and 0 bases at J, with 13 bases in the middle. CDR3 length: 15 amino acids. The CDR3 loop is CASSPEAIANYGYTF. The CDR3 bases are TGTGCCAGCAGCCCCGAGGCTATAGCTAACTATGGCTACACCTTC.

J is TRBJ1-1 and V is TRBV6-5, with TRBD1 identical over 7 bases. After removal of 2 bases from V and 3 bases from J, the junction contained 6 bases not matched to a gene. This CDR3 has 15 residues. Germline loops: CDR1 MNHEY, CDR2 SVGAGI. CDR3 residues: CASSYRGDSYTEAFF. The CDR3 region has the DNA TGTGCCAGCAGTTACAGGGGGGACAGCTACACTGAAGCTTTCTTT.

CDR3 nucleotides: TGTGCCAGCAGCGTAGCCAGCGGGGGGGCCGTTGAGCAGTTCTTC. Amino acid sequence: CASSVASGGAVEQFF. V and J are TRBV9 and TRBJ2-1, with TRBD2 matching 10 bases. CDR3 length equals 15 residues. Unmatched junction bases numbered 6, after V lost 0 bases and J lost 9 bases. Germline loops: CDR1 SGDLS, CDR2 YYNGEE.

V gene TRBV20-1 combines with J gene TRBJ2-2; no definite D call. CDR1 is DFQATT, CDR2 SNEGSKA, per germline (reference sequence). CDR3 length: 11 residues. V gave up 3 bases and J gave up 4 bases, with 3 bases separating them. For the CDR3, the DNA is TGCAGTGCTAGTTTCACCGGGGAGCTGTTTTTT. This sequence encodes CSASFTGELFF.

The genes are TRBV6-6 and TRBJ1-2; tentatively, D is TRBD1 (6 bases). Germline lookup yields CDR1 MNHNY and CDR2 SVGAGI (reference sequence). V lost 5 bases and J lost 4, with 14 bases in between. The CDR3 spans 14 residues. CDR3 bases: TGTGCCAGCAGTCTCGACAGGAGCTCCTATGGCTACACCTTC. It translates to CASSLDRSSYGYTF.

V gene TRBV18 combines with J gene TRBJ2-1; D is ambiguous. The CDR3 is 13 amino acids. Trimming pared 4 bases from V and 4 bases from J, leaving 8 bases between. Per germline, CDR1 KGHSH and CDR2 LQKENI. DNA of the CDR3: TGTGCCAGCTCACGTGACAATTACAATGAGCAGTTCTTC. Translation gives CASSRDNYNEQFF.

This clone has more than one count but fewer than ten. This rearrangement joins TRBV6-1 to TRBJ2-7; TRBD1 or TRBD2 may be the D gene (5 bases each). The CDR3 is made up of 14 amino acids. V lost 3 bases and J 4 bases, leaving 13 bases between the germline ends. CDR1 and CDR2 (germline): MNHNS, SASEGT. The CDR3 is CASSENPGGYEQYF. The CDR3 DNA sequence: TGTGCCAGCAGTGAGAACCCTGGGGGATACGAGCAGTACTTC.

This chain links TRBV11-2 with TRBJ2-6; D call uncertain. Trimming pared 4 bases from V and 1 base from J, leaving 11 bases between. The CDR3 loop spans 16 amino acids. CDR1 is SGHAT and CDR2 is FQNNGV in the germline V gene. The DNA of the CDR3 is TGTGCCAGCAGCTCCAATCCCGCATCTGGGGCCAACGTCCTGACTTTC. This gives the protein CASSSNPASGANVLTF. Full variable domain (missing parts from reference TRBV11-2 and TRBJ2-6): EAGVAQSPRYKIIEKRQSVAFWCNPISGHATLYWYQQILGQGPKLLIQFQNNGVVDDSQLPKDRFSAERLKGVDSTLKIQPAKLEDSAVYLCASSSNPASGANVLTFGAGSRLTVL.

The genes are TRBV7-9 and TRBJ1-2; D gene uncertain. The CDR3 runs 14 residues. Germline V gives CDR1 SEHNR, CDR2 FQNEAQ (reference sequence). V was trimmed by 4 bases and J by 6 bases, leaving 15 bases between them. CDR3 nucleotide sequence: TGTGCCAGCAGCTCAACTTGGGCAGGAAATGGCTACACCTTC. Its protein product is CASSSTWAGNGYTF.

The CDR3 region has the DNA TGTGCCAGCAGCCTCGGGACAGGGGGGGAAGAGCAGTACTTC. Its translation: CASSLGTGGEEQYF. The chain combines TRBV9 with TRBJ2-7; TRBD1 matches 11 bases. The trim removed 4 bases at V and 7 bases at J, leaving 7 bases unmatched. The CDR3 runs 14 residues. Germline CDR1 is SGDLS and CDR2 is YYNGEE.

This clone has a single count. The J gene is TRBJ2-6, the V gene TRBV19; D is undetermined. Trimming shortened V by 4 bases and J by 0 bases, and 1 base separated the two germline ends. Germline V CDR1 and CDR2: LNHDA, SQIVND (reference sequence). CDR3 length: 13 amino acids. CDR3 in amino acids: CASSTSGANVLTF. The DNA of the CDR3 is TGTGCCAGTAGTACCTCTGGGGCCAACGTCCTGACTTTC.